What follows are 21 T cell receptor beta chains derived from one specimen sequenced in a study of beta chain features in type 1 diabetes. Sequencing targeted expressed TCRB transcripts, as all isolated RNA had been reverse transcribed. This table comes from immunoSEQ multiplex PCR, and its TCRdb copy is limited to in-frame clones, with some not included. The data hold some 250,000 clones, with 27% observed a single time. Sequenced: central memory CD4+ T cells from blood. The receptors were sampled from a man in his thirties or forties in good health.

The V gene is TRBV30, the J gene TRBJ2-1; TRBD2 agrees at 8 bases. Per the germline V gene, CDR1 is GTSNPN and CDR2 is SVGIG (reference sequence). V trimming: 7 bases; J trimming: 6 bases; junction bases outside the gene matches: 8. CDR3 length: 13 amino acids. The CDR3, as DNA: TGTGCCTCTCATAGCGGGGCAATCAATGAGCAGTTCTTC. Translated: CASHSGAINEQFF.

This clone was seen a handful of times. The CDR3 nucleotides read TGTGCCAGCAGTCCCACCACAGATACGCAGTATTTT. As protein: CASSPTTDTQYF. V is TRBV28 and J is TRBJ2-3; D unresolved. Germline CDR1 and CDR2: MDHEN and SYDVKM. This CDR3 has 12 residues. V lost 5 bases and J 2 bases, leaving 5 bases between the germline ends. Supplemented by reference TRBV28 and TRBJ2-3, the full variable domain reads DVKVTQSSRYLVKRTGEKVFLECVQDMDHENMFWYRQDPGLGLRLIYFSYDVKMKEKGDIPEGYSVSREKKERFSLILESASTNQTSMYLCASSPTTDTQYFGPGTRLTVL.

This clone was counted only a few times. The rearrangement joins TRBV29-1 to TRBJ1-5, with D perhaps matching TRBD1 (5 bases). Trimming took 4 bases from V and 4 from J, leaving 11 bases between them. Germline loops: CDR1 SQVTM, CDR2 ANQGSEA. The CDR3 is made up of 13 amino acids. In DNA form, the CDR3 reads TGCAGCGTTGTACAGGAGATAAATCAGCCCCAGCATTTT. The encoded protein is CSVVQEINQPQHF.

The rearrangement links TRBV5-4 to TRBJ2-1; 11 bases are shared with TRBD2. The CDR3 contains 15 residues. The V segment lost 4 bases and the J segment 2 bases; nucleotides outside the gene matches: 2. Germline-derived CDR1 and CDR2 are SGHNT and YYREEE (reference sequence). CDR3 protein: CASSLSGGAYNEQFF. The CDR3, as DNA: TGTGCCAGCAGCCTTAGCGGGGGGGCCTACAATGAGCAGTTCTTC.

This clone showed up just a few times. Given a much more abundant clone one base away, this may be a read error. The sample contains more than one DNA sequence encoding this CDR3. V gene TRBV6-6 combines with J gene TRBJ2-1; D possibly uses TRBD1 or TRBD2 (7 bases each). CDR1 and CDR2 (germline): MNHNY, SVGAGI (reference sequence). This CDR3 spans 12 amino acids. The V end lost 7 bases, the J end lost 6 bases, and 10 bases lay between the germline ends. The CDR3 DNA follows: TGTGCCAGCACCAGGGGGGGCAATGAGCAGTTCTTC. Protein sequence: CASTRGGNEQFF.

This clone appeared many times. This sequence joins TRBV19 and TRBJ1-6; TRBD1 aligns across 8 bases. The CDR3 covers 15 residues. With 0 bases clipped from V and 7 bases from J, the junction kept 2 bases outside the gene matches. Germline lookup yields CDR1 LNHDA and CDR2 SQIVND (reference sequence). This CDR3 is CASSIDPGGNSPLHF. The DNA for the CDR3 is TGTGCCAGTAGTATAGATCCAGGGGGCAATTCACCCCTCCACTTT.

The V gene is TRBV27, the J gene TRBJ2-3; a weak D match, TRBD2 (7 bases). The germline V and J ends were trimmed by 6 bases and 1 base, with 11 bases remaining between them. Germline CDR1 MNHEY, CDR2 SMNVEV (reference sequence). CDR3 length: 14 amino acids. Here the CDR3 DNA reads TGTGCCAGCAGCGGGGGGCGAGGCACAGATACGCAGTATTTT. Translating it yields CASSGGRGTDTQYF.

In this sample, this clone turned up a few times. The rearrangement joins TRBV29-1 to TRBJ1-1; 10 bases fit TRBD1. This CDR3 is built from 16 residues. The J segment lost 3 bases and the V segment lost 3 bases, leaving 10 bases of the junction unmatched. Per the germline V gene, CDR1 is SQVTM and CDR2 is ANQGSEA. The CDR3 sequence is CSVDVGQGKGDTEAFF. The CDR3 DNA sequence: TGCAGCGTTGATGTGGGACAGGGGAAAGGGGACACTGAAGCTTTCTTT.

In its sample, this clone was seen a few times. The rearrangement joins TRBV2 to TRBJ1-4; 9 bases fit TRBD1. The germline V gene has CDR1 SNHLY and CDR2 FYNNEI. V lost 9 bases to trimming and J lost 8 bases; unmatched junction nucleotides: 4. The CDR3 totals 12 residues. Here the CDR3 reads CASAGQGEKLFF. DNA of the CDR3: TGTGCCAGTGCGGGACAGGGAGAAAAACTGTTTTTT.

The genes are TRBV28 and TRBJ1-5; possible D gene TRBD1, 5 bases. The CDR3 is 17 amino acids. Trimming took 5 bases from V and 1 from J, leaving 18 bases between them. CDR1 and CDR2 (germline): MDHEN, SYDVKM. CDR3 protein: CASSPPFGKGSNQPQHF. In DNA form, the CDR3 reads TGTGCCAGCAGTCCCCCCTTCGGAAAGGGGAGCAATCAGCCCCAGCATTTT.

This chain joins TRBV6-5 and TRBJ2-5; D gene unclear. This CDR3 spans 14 amino acids. The V gene lost 3 bases and the J gene lost 1 base, with 9 bases spanning the gap. Germline V gene lookup returns CDR1 MNHEY and CDR2 SVGAGI. The DNA for the CDR3 is TGTGCCAGCAGTTATACCCGGTCCCAAGAGACCCAGTACTTC. Translation gives CASSYTRSQETQYF.

This clone was observed a few times. The V gene is TRBV23-1, the J gene TRBJ2-7; 7 bases align to TRBD2. TRBV23-1 falls under the ORF class, with uncertain function. After removal of 0 bases from V and 0 bases from J, the junction contained 5 bases not matched to a gene. The CDR3 is made up of 16 amino acids. The CDR3 loop is CASSQSATSLSYEQYF. CDR3 DNA: TGCGCCAGCAGTCAATCGGCGACTAGCCTCTCCTACGAGCAGTACTTC.

The CDR3 sequence: CSPDRDGAGELFF. The CDR3 DNA reads as TGCAGCCCAGATCGGGATGGGGCCGGGGAGCTGTTTTTT. The rearrangement links TRBV29-1 to TRBJ2-2, with D possibly TRBD2 on 5 matching bases. The CDR3 length is 13 residues. Per the germline V gene, CDR1 is SQVTM and CDR2 is ANQGSEA. V lost 8 bases and J lost 6, with 16 bases in between.

This clone was observed at least ten times. This rearrangement joins TRBV7-2 to TRBJ2-7; no clear D. Trimming cost V 5 bases and J 6 bases, with 11 bases left between them. This CDR3 is built from 12 residues. CDR1 is SGHTA, CDR2 FQGNSA, per germline. The CDR3 spells CASSAPIGEQYF. The CDR3 DNA reads TGTGCCAGCAGCGCCCCCATTGGCGAGCAGTACTTC.

The CDR3 nucleotides are TGTGCCAGCAGCCGGGCCGGGAACTCCTACAATGAGCAGTTCTTC. Amino acid sequence: CASSRAGNSYNEQFF. The chain links TRBV14 to TRBJ2-1; TRBD2 is a possible D gene (5 bases). This CDR3 is built from 15 residues. Germline V gene sequence: CDR1 SGHDN, CDR2 FVKESK. Trimming took 4 bases from V and 0 from J, leaving 10 bases between them.

In DNA, the CDR3 is TGTGCCAGCAGTGGAAGTGAGGGCTGGAGCTCTGGAAACACCATATATTTT. Its translation: CASSGSEGWSSGNTIYF. This chain connects TRBV25-1 to TRBJ1-3; D ambiguous. CDR1 and CDR2 (germline): MGHDK, SYGVNS. The CDR3 has 17 amino acids. Trimming left V 4 bases short and J 0 bases short, with 16 bases between.

This chain connects TRBV2 to TRBJ2-1; D call uncertain. V was shortened by 6 bases and J by 7 bases, with 10 bases between the two germline ends. The CDR3 covers 12 residues. CDR1 and CDR2 (germline): SNHLY, FYNNEI. Here the CDR3 reads CASSYSGNEQFF. The CDR3, as DNA: TGTGCCAGCAGCTACAGTGGGAATGAGCAGTTCTTC.

This clone has just a few counts. The chain uses TRBV5-6 and TRBJ1-1; perhaps TRBD1 as D (5 bases). Trimming removed 0 bases at V and 10 bases at J, with 16 bases between. CDR1 and CDR2 from the germline V gene are SGHDT and YYEEEE. The CDR3 contains 14 residues. CDR3 bases: TGTGCCAGCAGCTTGGAGGACGCTATCGGGGGAGCTTTCTTT. Its translation: CASSLEDAIGGAFF.

This clone has just a few counts. The chain is built from TRBV5-1 and TRBJ2-7; D is possibly TRBD1 (6 bases). Deletions cut 0 bases from V and 6 bases from J, with 16 bases between. The CDR3 contains 15 residues. Per germline, CDR1 SGHRS and CDR2 YFSETQ. The CDR3: CASSLAEQGRAEQYF. The CDR3, as DNA: TGCGCCAGCAGCTTGGCCGAACAGGGTCGGGCCGAGCAGTACTTC.

The V call is TRBV7-9, the J call TRBJ2-7, with D unresolved. The V gene's germline CDR1 is SEHNR and CDR2 FQNEAQ (reference sequence). The CDR3 sequence is 14 residues long. Trimming left V 3 bases short and J 7 bases short, with 16 bases between. The DNA for the CDR3 is TGTGCCAGCAGCTTGAGAGACAACCCCTCGGAGCAGTACTTC. Its protein is CASSLRDNPSEQYF. Full variable domain (outside the CDR3, taken from reference TRBV7-9 and TRBJ2-7): DTGVSQNPRHKITKRGQNVTFRCDPISEHNRLYWYRQTLGQGPEFLTYFQNEAQLEKSRLLSDRFSAERPKGSFSTLEIQRTEQGDSAMYLCASSLRDNPSEQYFGPGTRLTVT.

This clone was counted ten times or more. The rearrangement uses TRBV28 and TRBJ2-7; 8 bases fit TRBD2. From germline, CDR1 is MDHEN and CDR2 SYDVKM. This CDR3 contains 18 residues. The junction had 12 bases not matched to a gene; V was cut back by 2 bases and J by 0 bases. This chain's CDR3 is CASSLNLKLAGGSYEQYF. The CDR3 region has the DNA TGTGCCAGCAGTTTAAATCTAAAGTTGGCGGGAGGCTCCTACGAGCAGTACTTC.